The present entry profiles one TCR beta chain with its context. The sample belongs to a study of human T cells and chemical hapten exposure. The V and J ends lost 0 bases and 7 bases, in that order; junction bases with no gene match: 23. Germline V gene sequence: CDR1 WSHSY, CDR2 SAAADI. The CDR3 has 22 amino acids. Unfractionated whole blood yielded total RNA. Library construction involved attaching unique molecular identifiers to individual cDNA molecules, which allowed quantitative, reproducible TCR counting. Using its own MiXCR run on the reads, TCRdb lists one record per CDR3 protein. The sample lists around 120,000 distinct CDR3 sequences, approximately 9% occurring once.

The chain couples TRBV10-2 to TRBJ2-1, with 11 bases that match TRBD2. Specimen: whole blood. This clonotype was sampled from a human donor in good health. Some clones in this sample may be carry-over from other donors' samples. The CDR3 DNA is TGCGCCAGCAGTGAGTCTTCAACTCTACTAGCGGGAGTTTCAGGGGACACGAATGAGCAGTTCTTC. This encodes CASSESSTLLAGVSGDTNEQFF.